What follows are 15 T cell receptor beta chains derived from one specimen sequenced in a study of memory CD4+ T cells and cytomegalovirus serostatus (dated by TCRdb to the late 2010s). A FACSAria II was used to sort memory CD4+ T cells, defined as single viable CD3+CD4+CD8-CD45RO+ cells. The library was produced with the immunoSEQ multiplex PCR assay. The source is immuneACCESS, and TCRdb retained only in-frame sequences with V and J called. Part of the clones is not carried over; for the studies checked, unresolved V genes explain less than half of this, and the remainder is unexplained. Counted in this sample were 50,000 or so clones; roughly 80% of them appeared once. The top ten constitute more than 1% of the sample. Sequenced: memory CD4+ T cells from blood. The receptors were sampled from an adult in good health and CMV-seropositive.

V and J are TRBV19 and TRBJ1-4, with TRBD1 matching 7 bases. This CDR3 has 16 amino acids. The germline V gene has CDR1 LNHDA and CDR2 SQIVND (reference sequence). Trimming cost V 3 bases and J 8 bases; bases outside gene matches: 12. The CDR3 sequence is CASSIPTGLGGEKLFF. CDR3 in DNA: TGTGCCAGTAGTATCCCGACAGGGCTGGGAGGAGAAAAACTGTTTTTT.

The rearrangement joins TRBV6-6 to TRBJ2-2, with D hard to call. CDR3 length equals 14 residues. Germline CDR1 and CDR2: MNHNY and SVGAGI (reference sequence). Deletions cut 7 bases from V and 5 bases from J, with 14 bases between. The CDR3 is CASIKYGGTGELFF. CDR3 in DNA: TGTGCCAGCATCAAATATGGTGGGACCGGGGAGCTGTTTTTT.

This clone has a single count. The rearrangement links TRBV10-1 to TRBJ1-2; D is possibly TRBD1 (6 bases). The V end lost 3 bases, the J end lost 4 bases, and 12 bases lay between the germline ends. CDR1 is WNHNN, CDR2 SYGVQD, per germline (reference sequence). This CDR3 is 14 amino acids long. The CDR3 reads CASSESGASYGYTF. CDR3 in DNA: TGCGCCAGCAGTGAATCGGGGGCTAGCTATGGCTACACCTTC.

The chain employs TRBV10-3 and TRBJ2-5, with 10 bases lining up with TRBD1. V gave up 6 bases and J gave up 5 bases; unmatched junction bases: 6. This CDR3 is built from 14 residues. Germline V gives CDR1 ENHRY, CDR2 SYGVKD. Here the CDR3 reads CAIRPDRGYETQYF. The CDR3 DNA follows: TGTGCCATCAGACCGGACAGGGGGTACGAGACCCAGTACTTC.

The chain carries TRBV10-3 and TRBJ1-2, with TRBD1 matching over 9 bases. The junction had 12 bases not matched to a gene; V was cut back by 5 bases and J by 2 bases. Germline V gene data show CDR1 as ENHRY and CDR2 as SYGVKD. The CDR3 consists of 17 residues. The DNA of the CDR3 is TGTGCCATCAGTAACCCGGGACAGGGTCCCCGGAACTATGGCTACACCTTC. Its translation: CAISNPGQGPRNYGYTF.

The gene calls are TRBV7-6 and TRBJ2-1, with D perhaps given as TRBD1 or TRBD2 (6 bases each). Per the germline V gene, CDR1 is SGHVS and CDR2 is FNYEAQ. With 1 base removed from V and 0 bases from J, the gap between germline ends came to 13 bases. The CDR3 runs 17 residues. CDR3 residues: CASSLDLGGGSYNEQFF. The CDR3 DNA is TGTGCCAGCAGCTTAGATTTAGGAGGGGGCTCCTACAATGAGCAGTTCTTC.

The chain recombines TRBV6-1 with TRBJ2-2; 13 positions match TRBD2. The germline V gene has CDR1 MNHNS and CDR2 SASEGT. Trimming cost V 8 bases and J 7 bases; bases outside gene matches: 4. There are 14 residues in the CDR3. The CDR3 loop reads CASLRTSGGGELFF. CDR3 nucleotides: TGTGCCAGCCTCCGGACTAGCGGGGGCGGGGAGCTGTTTTTT.

This clone was seen just once. J is TRBJ2-1 and V is TRBV11-1; D is possibly TRBD1 or TRBD2 (6 bases each). CDR3 length: 19 residues. Looked up from germline, CDR1 is SGHAT and CDR2 is FQDESV (reference sequence). Between the trimmed V and J ends, which lost 1 base and 2 bases, there was a span of 21 bases. CDR3 DNA: TGTGCCAGCAGCTTAGGAGGTTATGGGGGGCCAGCAACCTACAATGAGCAGTTCTTC. This codes for CASSLGGYGGPATYNEQFF.

This chain uses TRBV18 with TRBJ1-1; D remains unclear. The germline CDR1 and CDR2 sequences are KGHSH and LQKENI. V was clipped by 3 bases and J by 1 base, with 15 bases between them. The CDR3 runs 16 residues. The CDR3 region is CASSPSTDISNTEAFF. The CDR3 DNA follows: TGTGCCAGCTCACCGAGTACAGACATATCGAACACTGAAGCTTTCTTT.

The chain has TRBV25-1 and TRBJ2-7; D unresolved. The V and J ends lost 6 bases and 0 bases respectively, with 9 bases between them. The length of the CDR3 is 13 residues. The germline V gene encodes CDR1 MGHDK and CDR2 SYGVNS. The CDR3 DNA is TGTGCCAGCAGCCTGACCAGCTCCTACGAGCAGTACTTC. Encoded protein: CASSLTSSYEQYF.

This chain connects TRBV18 to TRBJ2-3; D is perhaps TRBD2 (5 bases). V was cut by 3 bases and J by 1 base, with 11 bases left in between. This CDR3 comprises 15 residues. CDR1 is KGHSH and CDR2 is LQKENI in the germline V gene. The CDR3 DNA reads TGTGCCAGCTCACCGGCCGAGGGTCGCACAGATACGCAGTATTTT. Translation: CASSPAEGRTDTQYF.

The J gene is TRBJ2-2, the V gene TRBV5-4; 15 positions match TRBD2. CDR3 length equals 16 residues. Germline CDR1 reads SGHNT; CDR2 reads YYREEE (reference sequence). V dropped 6 bases and J dropped 5; count of bases not matched to a gene: 5. This chain's CDR3 is CASTLGLAGGTGELFF. The CDR3 DNA is TGTGCCAGCACCCTCGGACTAGCGGGAGGGACCGGGGAGCTGTTTTTT.

The V call is TRBV29-1, the J call TRBJ2-2; either TRBD1 or TRBD2 may fit D (5 bases each). V was cut by 4 bases and J by 6 bases, with 15 bases left in between. Germline V gives CDR1 SQVTM, CDR2 ANQGSEA. The CDR3 runs 14 residues. CDR3 nucleotides: TGCAGCGTTGGGGAACCGAGGGGTCCCGGGGAGCTGTTTTTT. It yields the protein CSVGEPRGPGELFF.

This rearrangement joins TRBV5-4 to TRBJ2-7; 8 bases align to TRBD1. V trimming: 7 bases; J trimming: 2 bases; junction bases outside the gene matches: 8. This CDR3 contains 14 residues. Germline V CDR1 and CDR2: SGHNT, YYREEE (reference sequence). CDR3 DNA: TGTGCCAGCTCGCCGGGACAGGATACCTACGAGCAGTACTTC. Amino acid sequence: CASSPGQDTYEQYF.

The chain has TRBV2 and TRBJ1-5, with 7 bases aligning to TRBD1. The CDR3 loop spans 15 amino acids. With V trimmed by 6 bases and J by 1 base, 6 bases remained unmatched. Germline CDR1 and CDR2: SNHLY and FYNNEI. The CDR3 DNA reads as TGTGCCAGCAGCAGCCAGGGGGGAAGCAATCAGCCCCAGCATTTT. This translates into CASSSQGGSNQPQHF. The full variable domain, with the rest looked up from reference TRBV2 and TRBJ1-5, is EPEVTQTPSHQVTQMGQEVILRCVPISNHLYFYWYRQILGQKVEFLVSFYNNEISEKSEIFDDQFSVERPDGSNFTLKIRSTKLEDSAMYFCASSSQGGSNQPQHFGDGTRLSIL.